The next 5 T cell receptor beta chains were all read from a single sample in a study of control samples from healthy donors and cancer patients. The data were produced by immunoSEQ multiplex PCR, yet TCRdb's version contains in-frame clones alone and is incomplete. The profile shows tens of thousands of clones, 88% of them singletons. The sample taken for sequencing was blood. The receptors stem from a man aged 45-60 years in good health.

In the case of this clone: Other DNA sequences in this specimen translate into the identical CDR3. The J gene is TRBJ2-2, the V gene TRBV28, with unresolved D. V was pared by 8 bases and J by 6 bases, with 7 bases between. CDR1 MDHEN and CDR2 SYDVKM come from the germline V gene. This CDR3 has 11 residues. The DNA for the CDR3 is TGTGCCAGCCTAGGCGCCGGGGAGCTGTTTTTT. Its protein is CASLGAGELFF.

This rearrangement joins TRBV3-1 (or the pseudogene TRBV3-2) to TRBJ2-3; either TRBD1 or TRBD2 may supply D (5 bases each). Germline CDR1 reads LGHDT; CDR2 reads YNNKEL (reference sequence). V shed 7 bases and J shed 0 bases, with 14 bases lying between them. CDR3 length equals 15 residues. The CDR3 loop reads CASTAGTPSTDTQYF. The CDR3 DNA reads TGTGCCAGCACCGCCGGGACCCCGAGCACAGATACGCAGTATTTT.

The genes are TRBV12-3 or TRBV12-4 and TRBJ1-2, with 7 bases identical to TRBD1. CDR3 length equals 13 residues. After removal of 6 bases from V and 4 bases from J, the junction contained 5 bases not matched to a gene. The CDR3 protein is CASRGDSRYGYTF. For the CDR3, the DNA is TGTGCCAGCAGGGGGGACAGCCGCTATGGCTACACCTTC.

This rearrangement joins TRBV5-1 to TRBJ2-7; D is ambiguous. This CDR3 contains 14 residues. With 0 bases removed from V and 2 bases from J, the gap between germline ends came to 9 bases. The germline V gene has CDR1 SGHRS and CDR2 YFSETQ. CDR3: CASSLAPHTYEQYF. For the CDR3, the DNA is TGCGCCAGCAGCTTGGCTCCCCACACCTACGAGCAGTACTTC.

This rearrangement joins TRBV6-6 to TRBJ1-2; maybe TRBD1 (5 bases). Germline V CDR1 and CDR2: MNHNY, SVGAGI (reference sequence). The CDR3 runs to 12 residues. The V gene lost 2 bases and the J gene lost 6 bases, with 7 bases spanning the gap. In nucleotides, the CDR3 is TGTGCCAGCAGTTACCTAGGGGATGGCTACACCTTC. Its translation: CASSYLGDGYTF.